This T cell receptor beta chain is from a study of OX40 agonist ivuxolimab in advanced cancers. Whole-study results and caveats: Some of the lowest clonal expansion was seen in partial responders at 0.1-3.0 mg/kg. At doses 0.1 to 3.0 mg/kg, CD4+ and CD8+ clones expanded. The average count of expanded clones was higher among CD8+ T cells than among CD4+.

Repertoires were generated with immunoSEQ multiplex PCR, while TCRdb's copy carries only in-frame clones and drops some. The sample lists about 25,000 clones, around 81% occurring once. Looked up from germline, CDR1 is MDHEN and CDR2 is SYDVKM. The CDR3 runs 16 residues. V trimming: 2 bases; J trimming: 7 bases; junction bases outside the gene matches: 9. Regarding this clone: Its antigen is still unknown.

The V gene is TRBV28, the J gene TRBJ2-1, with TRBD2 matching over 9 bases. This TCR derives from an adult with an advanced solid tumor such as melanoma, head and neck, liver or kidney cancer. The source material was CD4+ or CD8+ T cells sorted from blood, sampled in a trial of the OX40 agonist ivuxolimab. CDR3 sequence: CASSLMASGMGNEQFF. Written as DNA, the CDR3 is TGTGCCAGCAGTTTAATGGCTAGCGGGATGGGTAATGAGCAGTTCTTC.